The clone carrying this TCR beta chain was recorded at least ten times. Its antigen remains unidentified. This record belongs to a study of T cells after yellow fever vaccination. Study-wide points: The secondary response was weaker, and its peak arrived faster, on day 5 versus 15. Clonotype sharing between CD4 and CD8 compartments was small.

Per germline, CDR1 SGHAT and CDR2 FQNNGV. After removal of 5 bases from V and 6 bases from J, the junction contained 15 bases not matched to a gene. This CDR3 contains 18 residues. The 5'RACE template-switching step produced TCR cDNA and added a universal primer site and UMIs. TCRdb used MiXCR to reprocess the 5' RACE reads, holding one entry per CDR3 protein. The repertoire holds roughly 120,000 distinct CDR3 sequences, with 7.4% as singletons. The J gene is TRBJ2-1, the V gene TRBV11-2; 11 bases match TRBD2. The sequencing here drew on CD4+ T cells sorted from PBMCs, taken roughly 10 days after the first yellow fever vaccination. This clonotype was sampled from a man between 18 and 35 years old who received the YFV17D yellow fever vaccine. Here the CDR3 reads CASSPRGLAGGVSNEQFF. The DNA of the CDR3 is TGTGCCAGCAGCCCAAGGGGGTTAGCGGGGGGGGTAAGCAATGAGCAGTTCTTC.